This paragraph reports one T cell receptor beta chain. The antigen is undetermined. These data belong to a study of T cell responses to AZD1222 COVID-19 vaccine. Study conclusions and caveats: Donors were mostly white British, more females; clonal diversity possibly underestimated. At 160-218 and 743-854, vaccine-associated CD4 TCRs were dominant, and they spanned spike. At baseline, seropositivity was found in only a handful of AZD1222 recipients.

V trimming: 9 bases; J trimming: 2 bases; junction bases outside the gene matches: 5. The CDR3 contains 14 residues. Germline V CDR1 and CDR2: SGDLS, YYNGEE. Assay used: immunoSEQ multiplex PCR; TCRdb lists only in-frame clones, some missing. The data hold 120,000 or so clones, with over 75% observed a single time. The sequencing used peripheral blood, collected on day 0 of AZD1222 vaccination. The sequence was collected from an adult in good health. J is TRBJ2-2 and V is TRBV9, with 9 bases lining up with TRBD2. As DNA, the CDR3 is TGTGCCACCCGACTAGCGGCTAACACCGGGGAGCTGTTTTTT. Encoded protein: CATRLAANTGELFF.